One T cell receptor beta chain is described in this entry. The record originates from a study of blood T cell repertoires in COVID-19. For the study at large: The origin of the acute and convalescent COVID-19 samples was the United States, Italy and Spain. Sources were T cells, B-cell-depleted T cells, or PBMCs; the material itself was cDNA or gDNA.

Original handling: Amplified reference gene primers provided the basis for estimating nucleated cell counts. Here immunoSEQ multiplex PCR was the method, and the copy in TCRdb shows in-frame clones only, minus some. V and J calls and clone size are copied from that table; D and trimming were computed from the DNA. Counted here are over 200,000 clones, about 90% occurring once; the ten biggest clones make up 1.9%. The sample was peripheral blood. The receptor comes from a man in his forties with active or convalescent COVID-19.

CDR3 in DNA: TGTGCCAGCAGCGCCTGGGAGGGCCCGGGAGGCTACACCTTC. It encodes CASSAWEGPGGYTF. The rearrangement uses TRBV9 and TRBJ1-2, with no clear D. This CDR3 spans 14 amino acids. Trimming pared 3 bases from V and 8 bases from J, leaving 17 bases between. CDR1 SGDLS and CDR2 YYNGEE come from the germline V gene.